This T cell receptor (beta chain) is drawn from a study of blood T cells in healthy people across ages. Concerning this clonotype: Its antigen remains unknown.

Regarding the study as a whole: Per million T cells, the diversity of TCR beta decreased roughly linearly as age advanced.

The authors ran a second PCR of 7 to 11 cycles using a sample-barcoded 5' primer and a J-beta primer mix. TCRdb ran MiXCR on the 5' RACE reads and lists one entry per CDR3 protein. This repertoire shows 800,000 to 1,300,000 distinct CDR3 sequences, approximately 26% found once; its top ten account for 0.75%. Germline V gene lookup returns CDR1 SEHNR and CDR2 FQNEAQ (reference sequence). Losses at the gene ends were 2 bases for V and 10 bases for J; bases not matched to a gene: 15. This CDR3 is built from 16 residues. This sample also belongs to another study, concerning T cells of mothers and their children.

The chain recombines TRBV7-9 with TRBJ2-7, with 9 bases that match TRBD1. This TCR was recovered from a girl aged 2 to 9 in good health. Sequencing input: blood. CDR3 DNA: TGTGCCAGCAGCTTAAGAGGGACAGGGTTTTTAGAGGCCCAGTACTTC. Its translation is CASSLRGTGFLEAQYF.